One and the same sample provided the 15 T cell receptor beta chains below, sequenced in a study of T-cell reconstitution after alpha-beta-depleted transplantation in children (TCRdb year 2016). The library was produced with PCR. TCRdb shows the sequencer as Illumina HiSeq 2500. TCR library preparation used molecular barcoding, with unique molecular identifiers applied to normalize quantification of the TCRbeta repertoire. Starting from the raw public reads, TCRdb applied fastp trimming at Q25, assembled clones with MiXCR and retained in-frame beta chains. All rows with the same CDR3 protein become a single entry with the most common DNA and genes. In all, the sample holds hundreds of thousands of distinct CDR3 sequences, and around an eighth of those were seen once. The top ten constitute around 6.1% of the sample. The material sequenced was PBMCs from the stem cell graft donor, taken from the stem cell graft. These receptors all stem from a human donor who donated a stem cell graft to a child with combined immunodeficiency.

The V gene is TRBV7-9, the J gene TRBJ2-1; a weak D match, TRBD2 (5 bases). From germline, CDR1 is SEHNR and CDR2 FQNEAQ (reference sequence). This CDR3 is 14 amino acids long. Deletions cut 5 bases from V and 4 bases from J, with 12 bases between. DNA of the CDR3: TGTGCCAGCAGCCCTACTAGTAATTACAATGAGCAGTTCTTC. Translating gives CASSPTSNYNEQFF.

This clonotype was counted many times. V and J are TRBV5-1 and TRBJ2-4; TRBD2 is a possible D gene (6 bases). CDR3 length: 16 amino acids. In germline, CDR1 is SGHRS, CDR2 YFSETQ. Trimming pared 4 bases from V and 0 bases from J, leaving 14 bases between. CDR3 DNA: TGCGCCAGCAGCACGGGACTTCTGATAGCCAAAAACATTCAGTACTTC. Encoded protein: CASSTGLLIAKNIQYF.

This clonotype was seen at least ten times. The rearrangement links TRBV20-1 to TRBJ1-5; D gene unclear. The V gene's germline CDR1 is DFQATT and CDR2 SNEGSKA (reference sequence). Trimming pared 8 bases from V and 4 bases from J, leaving 12 bases between. The CDR3 is 12 residues long. CDR3 nucleotides: TGCAGTCGGGGAGACAAAAATCAGCCCCAGCATTTT. This codes for CSRGDKNQPQHF.

This clonotype was counted a few times. This chain links TRBV5-1 with TRBJ2-4, with TRBD1 identical over 11 bases. Looked up from germline, CDR1 is SGHRS and CDR2 is YFSETQ. The V gene end was trimmed by 3 bases and the J gene end by 8 bases; junction bases not matched to a gene: 4. The CDR3 loop spans 14 amino acids. CDR3 region: CASSSPGQGDIQYF. The CDR3 nucleotides read TGCGCCAGCAGCTCGCCGGGACAGGGGGACATTCAGTACTTC.

This rearrangement joins TRBV9 to TRBJ2-3; TRBD2 aligns across 7 bases. This CDR3 comprises 15 residues. Germline-derived CDR1 and CDR2 are SGDLS and YYNGEE. V was clipped by 3 bases and J by 0 bases; unmatched bases: 4. CDR3 nucleotide sequence: TGTGCCAGCAGCGCTAGCGGTTATAGCACAGATACGCAGTATTTT. Translating gives CASSASGYSTDTQYF. Full variable domain (rest looked up from reference TRBV9 and TRBJ2-3): DSGVTQTPKHLITATGQRVTLRCSPRSGDLSVYWYQQSLDQGLQFLIQYYNGEERAKGNILERFSAQQFPDLHSELNLSSLELGDSALYFCASSASGYSTDTQYFGPGTRLTVL.

This clonotype was observed at least ten times. This chain joins TRBV24-1 and TRBJ2-1, with 10 bases identical to TRBD2. V was clipped by 1 base and J by 2 bases; unmatched bases: 1. The length of the CDR3 is 16 residues. The germline CDR1 and CDR2 sequences are KGHDR and SFDVKD. CDR3 nucleotides: TGTGCCACCAGTGATTTTAGCGGGAGGCCCTACAATGAGCAGTTCTTC. This codes for CATSDFSGRPYNEQFF.

This clonotype was recorded at least ten times. The chain is built from TRBV9 and TRBJ2-5, with TRBD1 identical over 7 bases. The CDR3 sequence is 16 residues long. With 4 bases clipped from V and 7 bases from J, the junction kept 16 bases outside the gene matches. Germline V CDR1 and CDR2: SGDLS, YYNGEE. This chain's CDR3 is CASSFRRDSSLGTQYF. In nucleotides, the CDR3 is TGTGCCAGCAGCTTTCGCCGGGACAGTTCCCTGGGGACCCAGTACTTC.

The V gene is TRBV29-1, the J gene TRBJ1-1; no clear D gene. V dropped 7 bases and J dropped 14 bases, with 11 bases sitting between them. Germline CDR1 and CDR2: SQVTM and ANQGSEA. The CDR3 totals 8 residues. As DNA, the CDR3 is TGCAGCGACCCCTTCGCCTTCTTT. This sequence encodes CSDPFAFF. Filled out from reference TRBV29-1 and TRBJ1-1, the complete variable domain reads SAVISQKPSRDICQRGTSLTIQCQVDSQVTMMFWYRQQPGQSLTLIATANQGSEATYESGFVIDKFPISRPNLTFSTLTVSNMSPEDSSIYLCSDPFAFFGQGTRLTVV.

This clonotype was found a few times. This chain connects TRBV28 to TRBJ1-3; a possible D gene is TRBD1 (5 bases). Germline CDR1 and CDR2: MDHEN and SYDVKM. The germline V and J ends were trimmed by 5 bases and 4 bases, with 21 bases remaining between them. The CDR3 is 17 residues long. The CDR3 DNA follows: TGTGCCAGCAGTACCCCCTCCCGGCAGGGCGACGGAAACACCATATATTTT. Translating it yields CASSTPSRQGDGNTIYF.

This clonotype has only a few counts. This chain links TRBV7-9 with TRBJ1-1; 8 positions match TRBD1. V lost 1 base, J lost 4 bases, and 8 bases stayed unmatched. The germline CDR1 and CDR2 sequences are SEHNR and FQNEAQ (reference sequence). The CDR3 contains 16 residues. CDR3 sequence: CASSLGTGRLGTEAFF. The CDR3 bases are TGTGCCAGCAGCTTAGGGACAGGGAGGCTGGGCACTGAAGCTTTCTTT.

The rearrangement joins TRBV7-8 to TRBJ1-2; D gene uncertain. Germline V gives CDR1 SGHVS, CDR2 FQNEAQ. V shed 5 bases and J shed 5 bases, with 12 bases lying between them. CDR3 length: 13 amino acids. As DNA, the CDR3 is TGTGCCAGCAGCCCCGGTGGAGTGTATGGCTACACCTTC. Amino acids: CASSPGGVYGYTF.

This chain joins TRBV6-2 or TRBV6-3 and TRBJ2-2; no firm D call. The CDR3 totals 15 residues. The germline V and J ends were trimmed by 1 base and 3 bases, with 9 bases remaining between them. The germline gives CDR1 MNHEY, CDR2 SVGEGT. The CDR3 DNA is TGTGCCAGCAGTTACTTGGCTTCAGACACCGGGGAGCTGTTTTTT. Translation: CASSYLASDTGELFF.

V is TRBV6-5 and J is TRBJ1-5; the D gene is possibly TRBD1 (5 bases). Trimming shortened V by 0 bases and J by 8 bases, and 8 bases separated the two germline ends. CDR1 and CDR2 from the germline V gene are MNHEY and SVGAGI. The CDR3 loop spans 13 amino acids. CDR3 sequence reads: CASSYSSGEPQHF. The CDR3, as DNA: TGTGCCAGCAGTTACTCATCGGGGGAGCCCCAGCATTTT.

The V call is TRBV6-1, the J call TRBJ1-5; 8 nucleotides agree with TRBD1. CDR1 MNHNS and CDR2 SASEGT come from the germline V gene. Trimming cost V 7 bases and J 4 bases; bases outside gene matches: 6. The CDR3 has 14 amino acids. The CDR3 here is CASKRQGSNQPQHF. The CDR3 region has the DNA TGTGCCAGCAAGAGACAGGGGAGTAATCAGCCCCAGCATTTT.

This clonotype was detected a few times. The V and J genes are TRBV20-1 and TRBJ1-1; D possibly corresponds to TRBD1 (6 bases). The CDR3 sequence is 13 residues long. Trimming pared 6 bases from V and 1 base from J, leaving 12 bases between. CDR1 and CDR2 from the germline V gene are DFQATT and SNEGSKA (reference sequence). The DNA for the CDR3 is TGCAGTGCCATGACAGGTGGGAACACTGAAGCTTTCTTT. This gives the protein CSAMTGGNTEAFF.